The sample holds a few counts of the clone carrying this TCR beta chain. What it recognizes is unknown. The data stem from a study of T-cell memory formation after mild COVID-19. This CDR3 is built from 14 residues. The germline V gene has CDR1 WSHSY and CDR2 SAAADI. Trimming took 10 bases from V and 4 from J; bases not matched to a gene: 4. Study outcomes and limitations: Clones shrinking from day 15 to 85 showed even CD4/CD8 mixes; later expanders tilted CD4+.

TCRdb called the 5' RACE reads again in MiXCR, with one record for every CDR3 protein. The data show about 170,000 distinct CDR3 sequences, 10% to 15% seen once. This clonotype originated in a man aged 18 to 30 who had mild COVID-19 (a few samples of this study predate the infection). Cell type and time point are not known. The sequenced material came from PBMCs or a T cell subset sorted from them (not recorded which). The chain employs TRBV10-2 and TRBJ2-1; the match to TRBD2 covers 13 bases. The CDR3 sequence is CATRLAGGYNEQFF. For the CDR3, the DNA is TGCGCCACCCGACTAGCGGGGGGTTACAATGAGCAGTTCTTC.